This T cell receptor (beta chain) was sequenced during a study of T cell changes during pregnancy in multiple sclerosis. The protocol was immunoSEQ multiplex PCR, while the TCRdb copy is restricted to in-frame clones and leaves out a portion. The table lists some 64,000 clones, about 90% of them singletons, with more than 1.2% in the top ten. The CDR3 contains 17 residues. Trimming stripped 0 bases from V and 5 bases from J, with 18 bases between. Germline lookup yields CDR1 SGDLS and CDR2 YYNGEE. The material was peripheral blood, obtained after pregnancy. The source is a female donor with multiple sclerosis, enrolled in a pregnancy study. The chain recombines TRBV9 with TRBJ2-4; D possibly corresponds to TRBD1 (6 bases). The CDR3 DNA is TGTGCCAGCAGCGTAGATTCGCAACCGGGACAAGAAAACATTCAGTACTTC. Protein product: CASSVDSQPGQENIQYF.